Presented here are 28 T cell receptor beta chains from one specimen sequenced in a study of molecular identifiers for immune sequencing clone quantification. TCRdb used MiXCR to reprocess the PCR reads, holding one entry per CDR3 protein. The sample carries about 320,000 distinct CDR3 sequences, 20% to 25% recorded once. Sequencing was performed on naive CD8+ T cells from blood, with Jurkat cell RNA spiked in. Subset noted: FACS-sorted CD8+CD4-CCR7+CD45RA+ naive T cells. These receptors were taken from a human donor in good health. Some libraries in this study had Jurkat cell RNA spiked in.

This clonotype has ten or more counts. J is TRBJ2-5 and V is TRBV7-6; 8 nucleotides agree with TRBD2. Germline V lookup: CDR1 SGHVS, CDR2 FNYEAQ. V trimming: 5 bases; J trimming: 4 bases; junction bases outside the gene matches: 9. CDR3 size: 15 residues. The CDR3 nucleotides read TGTGCCAGCAGCGAGGCCGGGACTAGATTAGAGACCCAGTACTTC. Residues: CASSEAGTRLETQYF.

This clonotype was counted only a few times. V is TRBV30 and J is TRBJ1-1; D is unresolved. Per the germline V gene, CDR1 is GTSNPN and CDR2 is SVGIG (reference sequence). With 2 bases removed from V and 6 bases from J, the gap between germline ends came to 10 bases. CDR3 length: 12 amino acids. CDR3 bases: TGTGCCTGGAGTCCGGTTAGGCCTGAAGCTTTCTTT. Amino acid sequence: CAWSPVRPEAFF. The entire variable domain, with the rest obtained from reference TRBV30 and TRBJ1-1, is as follows: SQTIHQWPATLVQPVGSPLSLECTVEGTSNPNLYWYRQAAGRGLQLLFYSVGIGQISSEVPQNLSASRPQDRQFILSSKKLLLSDSGFYLCAWSPVRPEAFFGQGTRLTVV.

As to this clonotype: A junction end diverges from the germline sequence, so it may reflect a read error. The chain combines TRBV7-9 with TRBJ1-1; 10 nucleotides match TRBD1. This CDR3 comprises 15 residues. The germline gives CDR1 SEHNR, CDR2 FQNEAQ (reference sequence). CDR3 coding DNA: TGTGCCAGCAGCTTAGTAGGGACAGGGGACACTGCAGCTTTCTTT. It codes for CASSLVGTGDTAAFF.

This clonotype has at least ten counts. The CDR3 protein is CASTSSGGYDTQYF. Written as DNA, the CDR3 is TGTGCCAGCACCTCTTCAGGGGGCTACGATACGCAGTATTTT. V usage is TRBV11-2 and J usage is TRBJ2-3; 8 bases map to TRBD1. The germline V gene has CDR1 SGHAT and CDR2 FQNNGV. With 7 bases clipped from V and 6 bases from J, the junction kept 9 bases outside the gene matches. CDR3 length: 14 amino acids. The variable domain in full, completed from reference TRBV11-2 and TRBJ2-3, reads EAGVAQSPRYKIIEKRQSVAFWCNPISGHATLYWYQQILGQGPKLLIQFQNNGVVDDSQLPKDRFSAERLKGVDSTLKIQPAKLEDSAVYLCASTSSGGYDTQYFGPGTRLTVL.

About this clonotype itself: Being one base from a much bigger clone, this may be a read error. The chain joins TRBV5-1 to TRBJ1-1; D gene uncertain. This CDR3 comprises 13 residues. Germline CDR1 reads SGHRS; CDR2 reads YFSETQ. V lost 5 bases and J lost 4, with 12 bases in between. CDR3 loop: CASRYGSGTEAFF. The DNA for the CDR3 is TGCGCCAGCAGGTACGGGTCGGGCACTGAAGCTTTCTTT.

This clonotype appeared many times. The V call is TRBV2, the J call TRBJ2-3; D gene ambiguous. The CDR3 has 15 residues. Per the germline V gene, CDR1 is SNHLY and CDR2 is FYNNEI. V shed 8 bases and J shed 0 bases, with 15 bases lying between them. The CDR3 is CASSSPSSSTDTQYF. In DNA form, the CDR3 reads TGTGCCAGCTCGTCTCCGTCTTCTAGCACAGATACGCAGTATTTT. Drawing the rest from reference TRBV2 and TRBJ2-3, the complete variable domain is EPEVTQTPSHQVTQMGQEVILRCVPISNHLYFYWYRQILGQKVEFLVSFYNNEISEKSEIFDDQFSVERPDGSNFTLKIRSTKLEDSAMYFCASSSPSSSTDTQYFGPGTRLTVL.

Ten or more counts support this clonotype. J is TRBJ1-5 and V is TRBV5-6; D gene uncertain. The CDR3 runs 16 residues. V gave up 0 bases and J gave up 2 bases, with 12 bases separating them. Germline CDR1 reads SGHDT; CDR2 reads YYEEEE. The CDR3: CASSLGTVMGNQPQHF. In nucleotides, the CDR3 is TGTGCCAGCAGCTTGGGGACGGTGATGGGCAATCAGCCCCAGCATTTT.

This clonotype was picked up a small number of times. A much larger clone sits a single nucleotide away, making a read error possible. The rearrangement uses TRBV27 and TRBJ2-7; D might be TRBD2 (6 bases). The germline V gene has CDR1 MNHEY and CDR2 SMNVEV (reference sequence). The CDR3 loop spans 13 amino acids. The CDR3 DNA reads TGTGCCAGCAGTGCGGGACTGGCCTACGGGCAGTACTTC. It yields the protein CASSAGLAYGQYF.

V is TRBV3-1 and J is TRBJ2-3, with 9 bases that match TRBD2. Unmatched junction bases numbered 4, after V lost 11 bases and J lost 4 bases. The CDR3 is 12 residues long. Germline values: CDR1 LGHDT, CDR2 YNNKEL (reference sequence). The CDR3 DNA reads TGTGCCGCGGGGGGGCCCGCAGATACGCAGTATTTT. As protein: CAAGGPADTQYF.

This clonotype has just a few counts. The chain employs TRBV7-2 and TRBJ2-1; D not certain. CDR1 is SGHTA, CDR2 FQGNSA, per germline. Trimming cost V 3 bases and J 2 bases, with 8 bases left between them. The CDR3 consists of 14 residues. CDR3 in DNA: TGTGCCAGCAGCTTCATGGGTGCCTACAATGAGCAGTTCTTC. Translating it yields CASSFMGAYNEQFF.

This clonotype was detected many times. J is TRBJ2-3 and V is TRBV7-6, with a possible D match to TRBD2 (6 bases). Trimming left V 3 bases short and J 4 bases short, with 20 bases between. This CDR3 region has 17 residues. Germline V gives CDR1 SGHVS, CDR2 FNYEAQ. This CDR3 reads CASSFFRLGGASDTQYF. The CDR3 DNA is TGTGCCAGCAGCTTTTTCCGCTTGGGGGGTGCATCAGATACGCAGTATTTT.

The chain has TRBV20-1 and TRBJ2-3; 9 bases match TRBD2. Per germline, CDR1 DFQATT and CDR2 SNEGSKA (reference sequence). The V and J ends lost 0 bases and 2 bases, in that order; junction bases with no gene match: 9. The CDR3 totals 17 residues. CDR3 region: CSARDPLAGPNTDTQYF. Here the CDR3 DNA reads TGCAGTGCTAGAGATCCCCTAGCGGGACCCAACACAGATACGCAGTATTTT.

This clonotype was detected only a few times. The V call is TRBV27, the J call TRBJ2-5, with D perhaps matching TRBD1 or TRBD2 (6 bases each). Trimming took 5 bases from V and 1 from J, leaving 20 bases between them. The CDR3 sequence is 17 residues long. Germline V CDR1 and CDR2: MNHEY, SMNVEV (reference sequence). CDR3 DNA sequence: TGTGCCAGCAGTACCCACCTATTAGGGGGACTCCAAGAGACCCAGTACTTC. Protein product: CASSTHLLGGLQETQYF.

This clonotype was counted many times. This rearrangement joins TRBV19 to TRBJ2-7; no definite D call. V dropped 6 bases and J dropped 2 bases, with 11 bases sitting between them. There are 13 residues in the CDR3. Looked up from germline, CDR1 is LNHDA and CDR2 is SQIVND (reference sequence). The CDR3 here is CASSWAATYEQYF. DNA for the CDR3: TGTGCCAGTAGCTGGGCAGCCACCTACGAGCAGTACTTC.

The rearrangement joins TRBV19 to TRBJ2-7; 8 bases fit TRBD1. V dropped 5 bases and J dropped 4; count of bases not matched to a gene: 7. This CDR3 is built from 14 residues. From germline, CDR1 is LNHDA and CDR2 SQIVND (reference sequence). The CDR3 nucleotides read TGTGCCAGTAGTTGGGGGACAGGAGAGTACGAGCAGTACTTC. Its protein product is CASSWGTGEYEQYF. The full variable domain, with the rest looked up from reference TRBV19 and TRBJ2-7, is DGGITQSPKYLFRKEGQNVTLSCEQNLNHDAMYWYRQDPGQGLRLIYYSQIVNDFQKGDIAEGYSVSREKKESFPLTVTSAQKNPTAFYLCASSWGTGEYEQYFGPGTRLTVT.

The rearrangement joins TRBV7-9 to TRBJ1-4, with a possible D match to TRBD1 (6 bases). V was trimmed by 5 bases and J by 3 bases, leaving 19 bases between them. The germline gives CDR1 SEHNR, CDR2 FQNEAQ (reference sequence). The CDR3 length is 17 residues. This chain's CDR3 is CASSPPTGHLANEKLFF. In nucleotides, the CDR3 is TGTGCCAGCAGCCCACCGACGGGACACCTGGCTAATGAAAAACTGTTTTTT.

This clonotype was picked up many times. The chain links TRBV12-3 or TRBV12-4 to TRBJ1-4; possible D gene TRBD1, 5 bases. Trimming left V 1 base short and J 2 bases short, with 11 bases between. CDR3 length: 16 amino acids. In DNA, the CDR3 is TGTGCCAGCAGTTTAGTGGGGGTCGCTACTAATGAAAAACTGTTTTTT. Translation: CASSLVGVATNEKLFF.

With regard to this clonotype: This may be a read error: a much more frequent sequence differs by one nucleotide. This sequence joins TRBV5-6 and TRBJ1-1; D remains unclear. Per the germline V gene, CDR1 is SGHDT and CDR2 is YYEEEE. This CDR3 spans 13 amino acids. In DNA, the CDR3 is TGTGCCAGCAGCTCGGTAGGGAACGCTGAAGCTTTCTTT. Translation: CASSSVGNAEAFF.

This clonotype was counted many times. The chain is built from TRBV4-1 and TRBJ2-6, with D possibly matching TRBD1 (6 bases). Trimming took off 3 bases at V and 2 bases at J, with 11 bases between the two ends. The germline CDR1 and CDR2 sequences are MGHRA and YSYEKL. This CDR3 spans 16 amino acids. For the CDR3, the DNA is TGCGCCAGCAGCCAGGGGGCTCTTCCTGGGGCCAACGTCCTGACTTTC. Amino acids: CASSQGALPGANVLTF.

The chain employs TRBV4-3 and TRBJ1-3; perhaps TRBD1 as D (5 bases). The CDR3 is 19 residues long. Trimming took 1 base from V and 0 from J, leaving 19 bases between them. Germline V lookup: CDR1 LGHNA, CDR2 YSLEER. The CDR3 sequence is CASSQVLRRQSYSGNTIYF. The DNA of the CDR3 is TGCGCCAGCAGCCAAGTATTAAGGAGACAGTCCTACTCTGGAAACACCATATATTTT.

This clonotype was seen repeatedly, ten times or more. The chain joins TRBV20-1 to TRBJ2-7; 8 bases map to TRBD2. Per the germline V gene, CDR1 is DFQATT and CDR2 is SNEGSKA (reference sequence). Germline trimming cut 0 bases from V and 2 bases from J; bases unmatched to any gene: 9. The CDR3 is made up of 16 amino acids. CDR3 amino acids: CSARDSGAGRTYEQYF. DNA for the CDR3: TGCAGTGCTAGAGATAGCGGGGCGGGGAGAACCTACGAGCAGTACTTC.

This chain joins TRBV4-3 and TRBJ1-2; TRBD1 agrees at 8 bases. CDR3 length equals 15 residues. Germline CDR1 is LGHNA and CDR2 is YSLEER. J lost 6 bases, V lost 4 bases, and 10 bases had no gene match. CDR3: CASSPHGQGSDGYTF. CDR3 DNA sequence: TGCGCCAGCAGCCCGCACGGACAGGGAAGCGATGGCTACACCTTC.

In the case of this clonotype: A read error may explain this, as a much larger clone is one base away. The chain links TRBV6-6 to TRBJ2-7, with 8 bases that match TRBD1. CDR3 length equals 15 residues. CDR1 and CDR2 from the germline V gene are MNHNY and SVGAGI (reference sequence). The CDR3 DNA reads as TGTGCCAGCAGTGAAACCGGGACAGGACACTACGAGCAGTGCTTC. Protein sequence: CASSETGTGHYEQCF.

Only a few counts were recorded for this clonotype. This sequence joins TRBV30 and TRBJ1-1; D is perhaps TRBD1 (6 bases). The CDR3 length is 13 residues. Germline CDR1 GTSNPN, CDR2 SVGIG (reference sequence). The V gene lost 4 bases and the J gene lost 4 bases, with 13 bases spanning the gap. The CDR3 reads CAWTWGHGTEAFF. CDR3 sequence (DNA): TGTGCCTGGACTTGGGGGCATGGCACTGAAGCTTTCTTT.

This clonotype was detected ten times or more. The chain carries TRBV7-6 and TRBJ2-7, with 10 bases lining up with TRBD1. The V gene's germline CDR1 is SGHVS and CDR2 FNYEAQ. The CDR3 is 17 amino acids. With V trimmed by 3 bases and J by 2 bases, 10 bases remained unmatched. The CDR3 DNA reads TGTGCCAGCAGCTTTAACATACCGGGACAGGGGCCCTACGAGCAGTACTTC. As protein: CASSFNIPGQGPYEQYF.

The V gene is TRBV2, the J gene TRBJ2-3; TRBD2 matches 12 bases. The CDR3 length is 15 residues. CDR1 is SNHLY and CDR2 is FYNNEI in the germline V gene. The junction had 3 bases not matched to a gene; V was cut back by 6 bases and J by 2 bases. The chain's CDR3 is CASSRTSGVTDTQYF. The CDR3 DNA reads as TGTGCCAGCAGCCGGACTAGCGGGGTCACAGATACGCAGTATTTT.

This clonotype has ten or more counts. The CDR3 is CASRPPTAEETQYF. Written as DNA, the CDR3 is TGTGCCAGCAGGCCTCCCACAGCGGAAGAGACCCAGTACTTC. The rearrangement joins TRBV12-3 or TRBV12-4 to TRBJ2-5; possible D gene TRBD2, 5 bases. The CDR3 runs to 14 residues. V dropped 6 bases and J dropped 3 bases, with 14 bases sitting between them.

Many counts were recorded for this clonotype. This chain uses TRBV2 with TRBJ2-7, with 7 bases aligning to TRBD1. Germline V gives CDR1 SNHLY, CDR2 FYNNEI. The CDR3 totals 15 residues. The trim removed 2 bases at V and 2 bases at J, leaving 6 bases unmatched. The CDR3 sequence is CASSEKGQAAYEQYF. CDR3 coding DNA: TGTGCCAGCAGTGAAAAAGGACAGGCTGCCTACGAGCAGTACTTC.